This record concerns one T cell receptor (beta chain) sequence. The data were obtained in a study of control samples from healthy donors and cancer patients. The CDR3 loop spans 18 amino acids. Sequencing was performed with immunoSEQ multiplex PCR; in TCRdb, only in-frame clones are kept and a portion is missing. The top ten hold more than 7% of the sample, which has more than 90,000 clones, roughly 90% seen once. This TCR was recovered from a man aged 25-40 years in good health. Sequencing used blood. V and J are TRBV21-1 and TRBJ2-3; the table's D call, TRBD2, was not checked against the DNA. TRBV21-1 is classified as a pseudogene. CDR3 amino acids: CASSKENFLAGCTDTQYF. The CDR3 DNA reads as TGTGCCAGCAGCAAAGAAAACTTCCTAGCGGGATGCACAGATACGCAGTATTTT.